This paragraph reports one TCR beta chain. From germline, CDR1 is SGHRS and CDR2 YFSETQ. V was cut by 2 bases and J by 2 bases, with 11 bases left in between. This CDR3 is 15 amino acids long. Method: immunoSEQ multiplex PCR; TCRdb's copy keeps in-frame clones and lacks some. The sample lists about 67,000 clones, approximately 90% seen once, with roughly 2.2% in the top ten. The data originate from a study of OX40 agonist ivuxolimab in advanced cancers. As for the study in general: Ivuxolimab is a fully human IgG2 antibody that activates OX40 (CD134). The diagnoses of dose-escalation patients were hepatocellular carcinoma, melanoma, renal cell or head and neck cancer.

The chain employs TRBV5-1 and TRBJ1-3; D may be TRBD1 (6 bases). The source is an adult with an advanced solid tumor such as melanoma, head and neck, liver or kidney cancer. Source: CD4+ or CD8+ T cells sorted from blood, taken in a trial of the OX40 agonist ivuxolimab. As DNA, the CDR3 is TGCGCCAGCAGCTTAATAGGGGGGACTGGAAACACCATATATTTT. This encodes CASSLIGGTGNTIYF.